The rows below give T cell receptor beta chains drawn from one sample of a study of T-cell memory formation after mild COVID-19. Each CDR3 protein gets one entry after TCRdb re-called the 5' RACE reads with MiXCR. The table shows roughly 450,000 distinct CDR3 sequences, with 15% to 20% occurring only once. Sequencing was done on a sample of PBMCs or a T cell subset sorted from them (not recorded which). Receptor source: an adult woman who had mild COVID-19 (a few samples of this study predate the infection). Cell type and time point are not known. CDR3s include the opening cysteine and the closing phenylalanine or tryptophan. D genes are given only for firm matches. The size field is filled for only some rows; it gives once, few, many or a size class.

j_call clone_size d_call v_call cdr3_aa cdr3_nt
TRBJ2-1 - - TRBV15 CATSREGRNYNEQFF TGTGCCACCAGCAGAGAGGGCAGGAACTACAATGAGCAGTTCTTC
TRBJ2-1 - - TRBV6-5 CASSYSGEWNEQFF TGTGCCAGCAGTTACAGTGGGGAGTGGAATGAGCAGTTCTTC
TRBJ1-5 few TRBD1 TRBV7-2 CASSYRQGMEPQHF TGTGCCAGCAGCTATCGACAGGGCATGGAGCCCCAGCATTTT
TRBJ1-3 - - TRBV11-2 CASSSGAFSGNTIYF TGTGCCAGCAGCTCAGGAGCCTTCTCTGGAAACACCATATATTTT
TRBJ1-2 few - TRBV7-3 CASSETANYGYTF TGTGCCAGCAGCGAGACCGCCAACTATGGCTACACCTTC
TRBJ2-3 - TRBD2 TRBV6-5 CASSRETSVSDTQYF TGTGCCAGCAGTAGAGAGACTAGCGTTTCAGATACGCAGTATTTT
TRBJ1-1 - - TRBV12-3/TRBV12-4 CASSLGLLNTEAFF TGTGCCAGCAGTTTAGGGCTGCTGAACACTGAAGCTTTCTTT
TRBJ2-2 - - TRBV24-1 CATSTGEVETGELFF TGTGCCACCAGTACCGGGGAAGTAGAAACCGGGGAGCTGTTTTTT
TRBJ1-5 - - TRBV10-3 CAISVDGDQPQHF TGTGCCATCAGTGTGGACGGAGATCAGCCCCAGCATTTT
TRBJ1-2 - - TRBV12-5 CASGSDYGYTF TGTGCTAGTGGTTCCGACTATGGCTACACCTTC
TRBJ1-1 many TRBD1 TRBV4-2 CASRLQGARTEAFF TGTGCCAGCAGACTACAGGGGGCGAGAACTGAAGCTTTCTTT
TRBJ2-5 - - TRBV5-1 CASSPVPQGKQETQYF TGCGCCAGCAGCCCGGTCCCACAGGGTAAACAAGAGACCCAGTACTTC
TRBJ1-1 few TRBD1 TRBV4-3 CASSEDRVTEAFF TGCGCCAGCAGCGAAGACAGGGTCACTGAAGCTTTCTTT
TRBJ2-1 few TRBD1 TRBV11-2 CASSSTTRDRNNEQFF TGTGCCAGCAGCTCCACGACCCGGGACAGAAACAATGAGCAGTTCTTC
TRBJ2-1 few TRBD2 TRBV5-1 CASSLEREVHEQFF TGCGCCAGCAGCTTGGAGCGGGAGGTCCATGAGCAGTTCTTC
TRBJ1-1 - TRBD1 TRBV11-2 CASSLGRYRGRRGNTEAFF TGTGCCAGCAGCTTAGGGAGATACAGGGGGCGGAGGGGGAACACTGAAGCTTTCTTT
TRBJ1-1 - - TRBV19 CASSIPGYNTEAFF TGTGCCAGTAGTATTCCAGGTTATAACACTGAAGCTTTCTTT
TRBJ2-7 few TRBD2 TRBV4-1 CASSRDPGLLYEQYF TGCGCCAGCAGCCGGGATCCGGGACTACTCTACGAGCAGTACTTC
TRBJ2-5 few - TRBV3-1 CASRPSWAQETQYF TGTGCCAGCAGGCCAAGTTGGGCTCAAGAGACCCAGTACTTC
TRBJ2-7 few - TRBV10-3 CAISTDRTTIIEQYF TGTGCCATCAGCACGGACAGGACTACTATTATCGAGCAGTACTTC
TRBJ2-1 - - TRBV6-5 CASSYTIGVSYEQFF TGTGCCAGCAGTTACACCATAGGGGTTAGCTATGAGCAGTTCTTC
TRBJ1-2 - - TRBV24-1 CATSGSYGYTF TGTGCCACCAGTGGGTCCTATGGCTACACCTTC
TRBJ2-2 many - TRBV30 CAWTPGLGAQNTGELFF TGTGCCTGGACCCCCGGGTTGGGAGCCCAGAACACCGGGGAGCTGTTTTTT
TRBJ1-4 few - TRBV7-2 CASSRRGSSEEKLFF TGTGCCAGCAGCCGCCGGGGCAGCTCGGAAGAAAAACTGTTTTTT
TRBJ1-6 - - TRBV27 CASSYLSHNSPLHF TGTGCCAGCAGTTACCTGAGCCATAATTCACCCCTCCACTTT
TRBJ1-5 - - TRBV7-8 CAIRNRGNQPQHF TGTGCCATCAGGAACAGGGGCAATCAGCCCCAGCATTTT
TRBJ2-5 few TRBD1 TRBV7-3 CASSQQGAMETQYF TGTGCCAGCAGCCAACAGGGGGCGATGGAGACCCAGTACTTC
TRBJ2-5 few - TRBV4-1 CASSQPPEETQYF TGCGCCAGCAGCCAGCCCCCGGAAGAGACCCAGTACTTC
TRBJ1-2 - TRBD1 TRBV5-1 CASSLAPGTGSNYGYTF TGCGCCAGCAGCTTGGCCCCTGGGACAGGATCTAACTATGGCTACACCTTC
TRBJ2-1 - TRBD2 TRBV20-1 CSARAYEGTRSVHEQFF TGCAGTGCTAGGGCGTATGAGGGGACTAGATCGGTCCATGAGCAGTTCTTC
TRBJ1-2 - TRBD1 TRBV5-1 CASSWRQGADGYTF TGCGCCAGCAGCTGGCGACAGGGGGCGGACGGCTACACCTTC
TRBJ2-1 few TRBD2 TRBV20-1 CSARKGTSGFNEQFF TGCAGTGCTAGAAAAGGGACTAGCGGGTTCAATGAGCAGTTCTTC
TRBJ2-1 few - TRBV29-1 CSGGDSYNEQFF TGCAGCGGGGGGGATTCTTACAATGAGCAGTTCTTC
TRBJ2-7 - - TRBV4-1 CASSQQTGEGEQYF TGCGCCAGCAGCCAACAAACCGGGGAAGGCGAGCAGTACTTC
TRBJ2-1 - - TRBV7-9 CASSFKTVTYNEQFF TGTGCCAGCAGCTTCAAGACTGTTACCTACAATGAGCAGTTCTTC
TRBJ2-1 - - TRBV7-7 CASSLVNRPNEQFF TGTGCTAGCAGCTTGGTTAACAGGCCCAATGAGCAGTTCTTC
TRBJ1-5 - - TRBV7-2 CASSLEYKPQHF TGTGCCAGCAGCTTAGAGTACAAGCCCCAGCATTTT
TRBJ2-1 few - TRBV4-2 CASSQSGVENEQFF TGTGCCAGCAGCCAATCCGGTGTGGAAAATGAGCAGTTCTTC
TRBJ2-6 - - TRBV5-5 CASSLGLRDSGSGANVLTF TGTGCCAGCAGCTTGGGACTCCGGGACTCAGGCTCTGGGGCCAACGTCCTGACTTTC
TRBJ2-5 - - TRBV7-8 CASSLDSTLQYF TGTGCCAGCAGCTTAGACAGTACCCTCCAGTACTTC
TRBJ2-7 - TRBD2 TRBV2 CASSDTTSGNYEQYF TGTGCCAGCAGTGACACTACTAGCGGAAACTACGAGCAGTACTTC
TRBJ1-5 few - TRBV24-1 CATSDTGTYQPQHF TGTGCCACCAGTGATACTGGGACTTATCAGCCCCAGCATTTT
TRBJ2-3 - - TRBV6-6 CASTLGQDTQYF TGTGCCAGCACCCTGGGGCAGGATACGCAGTATTTT
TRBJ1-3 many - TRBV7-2 CASSIRRSSGNTIYF TGTGCCAGCAGCATACGACGCTCCTCTGGAAACACCATATATTTT
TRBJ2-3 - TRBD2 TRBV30 CAWSGTSGSRSSTDTQYF TGTGCCTGGAGTGGAACTAGCGGGAGCCGAAGTAGCACAGATACGCAGTATTTT
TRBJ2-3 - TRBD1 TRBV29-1 CSAGAGGGTDTQYF TGCAGCGCCGGGGCAGGGGGAGGCACAGATACGCAGTATTTT
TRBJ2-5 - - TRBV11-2 CASSLGAGTFQETQYF TGTGCCAGCAGCTTGGGGGCCGGGACTTTCCAAGAGACCCAGTACTTC
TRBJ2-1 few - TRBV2 CASSLNLDNEQFF TGTGCCAGCAGCCTGAACTTGGACAATGAGCAGTTCTTC
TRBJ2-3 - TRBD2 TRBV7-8 CASSLRGLAGGTQYF TGTGCCAGCAGCTTAAGGGGACTAGCGGGTGGTACGCAGTATTTT
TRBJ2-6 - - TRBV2 CASSEPRTGANVLTF TGTGCCAGCAGTGAACCCCGGACCGGGGCCAACGTCCTGACTTTC
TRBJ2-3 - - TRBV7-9 CAISSTWAGPTDTQYF TGTGCCATCAGTTCTACCTGGGCGGGACCCACAGATACGCAGTATTTT
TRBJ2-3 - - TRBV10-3 CAISESSGQGDTDTQYF TGTGCCATCAGTGAGTCGTCGGGGCAGGGAGACACAGATACGCAGTATTTT
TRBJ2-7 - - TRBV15 CATSRDRIDEQYF TGTGCCACCAGCAGAGACAGGATTGACGAGCAGTACTTC